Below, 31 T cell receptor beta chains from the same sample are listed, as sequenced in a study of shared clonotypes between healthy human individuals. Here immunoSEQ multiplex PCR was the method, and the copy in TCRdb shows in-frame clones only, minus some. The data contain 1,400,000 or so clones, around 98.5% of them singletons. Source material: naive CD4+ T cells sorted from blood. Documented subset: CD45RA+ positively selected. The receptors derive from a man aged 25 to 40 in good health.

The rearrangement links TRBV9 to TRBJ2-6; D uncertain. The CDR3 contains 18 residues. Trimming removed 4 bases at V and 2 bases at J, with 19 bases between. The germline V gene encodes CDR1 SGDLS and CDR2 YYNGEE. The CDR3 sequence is CASSPPPARRAGANVLTF. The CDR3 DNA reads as TGTGCCAGCAGCCCCCCGCCGGCCAGACGGGCTGGGGCCAACGTCCTGACTTTC. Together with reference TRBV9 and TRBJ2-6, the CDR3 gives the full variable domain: DSGVTQTPKHLITATGQRVTLRCSPRSGDLSVYWYQQSLDQGLQFLIQYYNGEERAKGNILERFSAQQFPDLHSELNLSSLELGDSALYFCASSPPPARRAGANVLTFGAGSRLTVL.

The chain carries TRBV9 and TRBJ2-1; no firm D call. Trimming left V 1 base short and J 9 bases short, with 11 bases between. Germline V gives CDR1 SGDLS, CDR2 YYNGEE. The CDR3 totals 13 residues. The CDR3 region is CASSVQVLGEQFF. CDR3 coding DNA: TGTGCCAGCAGCGTACAGGTTCTGGGTGAGCAGTTCTTC.

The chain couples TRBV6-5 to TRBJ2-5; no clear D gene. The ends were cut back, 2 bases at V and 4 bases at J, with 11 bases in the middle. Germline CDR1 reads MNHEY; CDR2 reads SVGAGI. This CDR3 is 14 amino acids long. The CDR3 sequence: CASSYTLDAETQYF. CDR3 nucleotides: TGTGCCAGCAGTTACACGTTGGACGCAGAGACCCAGTACTTC.

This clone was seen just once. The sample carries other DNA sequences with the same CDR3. The CDR3 DNA sequence: TGTGCCAGCTCACCGCAAGTGGGAAGCTCTGGAAACACCATATATTTT. It yields the protein CASSPQVGSSGNTIYF. This chain connects TRBV18 to TRBJ1-3, with D uncertain. Per germline, CDR1 KGHSH and CDR2 LQKENI. CDR3 length: 16 amino acids. The germline V and J ends were trimmed by 3 bases and 0 bases, with 12 bases remaining between them.

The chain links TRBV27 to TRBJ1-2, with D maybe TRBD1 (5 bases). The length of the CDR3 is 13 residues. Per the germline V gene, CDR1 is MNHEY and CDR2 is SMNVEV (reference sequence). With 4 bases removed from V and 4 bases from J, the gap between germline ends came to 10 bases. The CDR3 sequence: CASSYRGSYGYTF. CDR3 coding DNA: TGTGCCAGCAGTTACCGGGGCAGCTATGGCTACACCTTC.

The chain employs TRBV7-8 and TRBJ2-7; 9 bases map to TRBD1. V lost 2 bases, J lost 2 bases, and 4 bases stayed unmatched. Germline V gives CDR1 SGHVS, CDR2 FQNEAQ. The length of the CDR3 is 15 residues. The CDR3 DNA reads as TGTGCCAGCAGCTTAAGGGGGACAGGGCCCTACGAGCAGTACTTC. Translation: CASSLRGTGPYEQYF.

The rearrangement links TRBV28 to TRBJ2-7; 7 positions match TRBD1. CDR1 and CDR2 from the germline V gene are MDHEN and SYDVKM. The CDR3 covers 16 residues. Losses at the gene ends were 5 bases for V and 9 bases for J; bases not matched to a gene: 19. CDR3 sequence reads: CASSPLGTASLRAQYF. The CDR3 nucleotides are TGTGCCAGCAGTCCCCTTGGGACAGCTTCTCTACGAGCGCAGTACTTC.

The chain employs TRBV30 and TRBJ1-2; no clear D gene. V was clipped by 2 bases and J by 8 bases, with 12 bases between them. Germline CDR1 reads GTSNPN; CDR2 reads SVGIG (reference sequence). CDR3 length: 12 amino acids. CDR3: CAWSKSWEGYTF. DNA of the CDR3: TGTGCCTGGAGTAAGTCTTGGGAGGGCTACACCTTC.

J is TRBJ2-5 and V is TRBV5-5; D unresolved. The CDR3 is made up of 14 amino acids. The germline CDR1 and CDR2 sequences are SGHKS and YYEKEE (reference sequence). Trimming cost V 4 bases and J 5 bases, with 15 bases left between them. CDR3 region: CASSLGPVEETQYF. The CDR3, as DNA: TGTGCCAGCAGCCTTGGACCCGTCGAGGAGACCCAGTACTTC.

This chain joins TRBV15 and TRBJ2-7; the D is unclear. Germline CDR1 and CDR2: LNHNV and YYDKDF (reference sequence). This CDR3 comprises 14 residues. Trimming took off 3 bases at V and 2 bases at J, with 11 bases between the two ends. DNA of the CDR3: TGTGCCACCAGCAGGTCGACCCCCGCCTACGAGCAGTACTTC. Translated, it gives CATSRSTPAYEQYF.

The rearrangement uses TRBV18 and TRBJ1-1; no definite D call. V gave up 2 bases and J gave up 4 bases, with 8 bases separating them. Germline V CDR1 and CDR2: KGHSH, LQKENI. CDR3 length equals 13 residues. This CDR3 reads CASSPGSPTEAFF. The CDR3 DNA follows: TGTGCCAGCTCACCAGGGTCCCCCACTGAAGCTTTCTTT.

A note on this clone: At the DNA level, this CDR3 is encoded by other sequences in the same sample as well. CDR3 bases: TGTGCCAGCAGCGCCTTAGCGGGAGGCACAGATACGCAGTATTTT. Translated, it gives CASSALAGGTDTQYF. The J gene is TRBJ2-3, the V gene TRBV9, with TRBD2 identical over 9 bases. CDR3 length: 15 residues. V shed 3 bases, J shed 1 base, and the junction held 3 bases outside the gene matches. CDR1 and CDR2 from the germline V gene are SGDLS and YYNGEE.

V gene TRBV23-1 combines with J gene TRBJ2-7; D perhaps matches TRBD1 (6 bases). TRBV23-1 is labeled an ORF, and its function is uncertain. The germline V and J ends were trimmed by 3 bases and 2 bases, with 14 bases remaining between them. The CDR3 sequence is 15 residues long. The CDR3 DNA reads TGCGCCAGCAGTCATAAACCGACAGGTCCCTACGAGCAGTACTTC. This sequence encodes CASSHKPTGPYEQYF.

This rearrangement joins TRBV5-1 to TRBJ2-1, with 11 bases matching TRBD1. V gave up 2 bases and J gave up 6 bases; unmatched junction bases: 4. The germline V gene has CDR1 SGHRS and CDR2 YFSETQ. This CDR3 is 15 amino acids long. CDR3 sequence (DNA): TGCGCCAGCAGCTTTGGGGACAGGGGGAGCAATGAGCAGTTCTTC. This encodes CASSFGDRGSNEQFF.

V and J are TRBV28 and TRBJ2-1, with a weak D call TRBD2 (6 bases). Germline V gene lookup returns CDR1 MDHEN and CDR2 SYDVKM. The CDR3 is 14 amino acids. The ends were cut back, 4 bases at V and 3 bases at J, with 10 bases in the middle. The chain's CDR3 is CASSWVGGYNEQFF. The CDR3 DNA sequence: TGTGCCAGCAGTTGGGTGGGAGGCTACAATGAGCAGTTCTTC.

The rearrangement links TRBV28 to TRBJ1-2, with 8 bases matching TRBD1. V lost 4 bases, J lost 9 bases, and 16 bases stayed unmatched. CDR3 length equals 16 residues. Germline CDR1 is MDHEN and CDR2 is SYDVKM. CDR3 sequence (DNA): TGTGCCAGCAGTTCATCCGAAGCGCAGGGGGCCCGGAGCTACACCTTC. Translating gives CASSSSEAQGARSYTF.

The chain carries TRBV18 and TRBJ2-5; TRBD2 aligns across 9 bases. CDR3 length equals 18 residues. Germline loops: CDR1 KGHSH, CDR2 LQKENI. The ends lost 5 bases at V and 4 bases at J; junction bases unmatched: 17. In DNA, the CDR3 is TGTGCCAGCTCAGACCCGGGACTAGCCCTAACCCAGACAGAGACCCAGTACTTC. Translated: CASSDPGLALTQTETQYF.

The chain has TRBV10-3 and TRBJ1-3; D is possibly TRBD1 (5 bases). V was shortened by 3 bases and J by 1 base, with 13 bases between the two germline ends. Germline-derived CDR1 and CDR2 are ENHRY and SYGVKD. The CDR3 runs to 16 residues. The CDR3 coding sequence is TGTGCCATCAGTGATCCTGGGACTGCTTCTGGAAACACCATATATTTT. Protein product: CAISDPGTASGNTIYF.

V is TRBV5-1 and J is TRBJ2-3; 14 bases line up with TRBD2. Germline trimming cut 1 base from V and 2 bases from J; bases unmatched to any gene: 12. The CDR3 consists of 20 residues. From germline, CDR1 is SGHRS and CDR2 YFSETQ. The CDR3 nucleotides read TGCGCCAGCAGCTTGACTTGGACTAGCGGGAGGTCTTATAACACAGATACGCAGTATTTT. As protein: CASSLTWTSGRSYNTDTQYF.

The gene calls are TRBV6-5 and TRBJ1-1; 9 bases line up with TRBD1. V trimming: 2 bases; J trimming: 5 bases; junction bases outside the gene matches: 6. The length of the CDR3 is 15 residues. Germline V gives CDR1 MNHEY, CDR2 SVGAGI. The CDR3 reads CASSYGTGWGTEAFF. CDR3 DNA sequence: TGTGCCAGCAGTTACGGGACAGGGTGGGGTACTGAAGCTTTCTTT.

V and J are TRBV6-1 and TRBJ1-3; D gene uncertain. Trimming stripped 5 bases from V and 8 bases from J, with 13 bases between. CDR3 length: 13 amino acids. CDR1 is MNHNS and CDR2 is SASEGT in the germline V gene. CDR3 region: CASSPRRVDTIYF. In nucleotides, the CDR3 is TGTGCCAGCAGTCCCCGACGCGTGGACACCATATATTTT.

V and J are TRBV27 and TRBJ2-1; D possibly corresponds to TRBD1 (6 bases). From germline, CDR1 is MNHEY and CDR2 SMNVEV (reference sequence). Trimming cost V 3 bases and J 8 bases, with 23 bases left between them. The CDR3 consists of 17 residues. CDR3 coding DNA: TGTGCCAGCAGTTTCCTTAGCCCGACAGGTAGGCCTGATGAGCAGTTCTTC. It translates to CASSFLSPTGRPDEQFF.

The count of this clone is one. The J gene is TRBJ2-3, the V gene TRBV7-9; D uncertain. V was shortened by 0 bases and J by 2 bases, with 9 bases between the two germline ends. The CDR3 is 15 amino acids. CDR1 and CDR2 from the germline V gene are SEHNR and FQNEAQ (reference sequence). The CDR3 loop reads CASSLASFDTDTQYF. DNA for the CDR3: TGTGCCAGCAGCTTAGCCAGTTTCGACACAGATACGCAGTATTTT.

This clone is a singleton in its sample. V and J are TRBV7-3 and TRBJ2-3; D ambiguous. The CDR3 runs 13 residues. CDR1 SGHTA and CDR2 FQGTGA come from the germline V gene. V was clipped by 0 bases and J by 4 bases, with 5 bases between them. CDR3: CASSLTGPDTQYF. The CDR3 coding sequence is TGTGCCAGCAGCTTAACGGGCCCAGATACGCAGTATTTT.

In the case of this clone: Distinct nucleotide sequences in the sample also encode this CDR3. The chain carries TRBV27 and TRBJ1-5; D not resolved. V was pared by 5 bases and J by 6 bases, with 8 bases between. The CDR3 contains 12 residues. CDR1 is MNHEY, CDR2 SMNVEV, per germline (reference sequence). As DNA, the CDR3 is TGTGCCAGCAGTCTCCTGGGTCAGCCCCAGCATTTT. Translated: CASSLLGQPQHF.

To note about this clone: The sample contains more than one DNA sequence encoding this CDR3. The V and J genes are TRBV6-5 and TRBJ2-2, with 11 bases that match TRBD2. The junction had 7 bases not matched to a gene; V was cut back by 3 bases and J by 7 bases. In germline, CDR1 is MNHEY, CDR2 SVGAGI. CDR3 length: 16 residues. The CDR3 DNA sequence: TGTGCCAGCAGTTATTGGCTAGCGGGAGGAAGCGGGGAGCTGTTTTTT. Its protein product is CASSYWLAGGSGELFF.

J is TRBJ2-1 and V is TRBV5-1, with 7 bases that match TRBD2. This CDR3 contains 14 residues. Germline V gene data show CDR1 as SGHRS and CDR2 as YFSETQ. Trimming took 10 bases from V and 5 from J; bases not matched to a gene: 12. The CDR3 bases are TGCGCCGGATCGTGGGCGGGAGATAACAATGAGCAGTTCTTC. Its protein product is CAGSWAGDNNEQFF.

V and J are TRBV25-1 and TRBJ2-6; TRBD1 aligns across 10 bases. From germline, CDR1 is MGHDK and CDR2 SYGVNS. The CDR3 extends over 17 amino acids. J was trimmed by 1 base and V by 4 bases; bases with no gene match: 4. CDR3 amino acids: CASSAGTGVSGANVLTF. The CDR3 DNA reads TGTGCCAGCAGTGCCGGGACAGGGGTTTCTGGGGCCAACGTCCTGACTTTC.

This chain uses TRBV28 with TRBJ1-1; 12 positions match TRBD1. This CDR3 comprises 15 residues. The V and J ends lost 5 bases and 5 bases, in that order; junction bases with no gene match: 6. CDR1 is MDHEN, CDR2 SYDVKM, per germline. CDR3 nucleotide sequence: TGTGCCAGCAGTCCGGGACAGGGGGCGCGGACTGAAGCTTTCTTT. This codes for CASSPGQGARTEAFF. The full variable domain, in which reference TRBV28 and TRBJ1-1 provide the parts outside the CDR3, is DVKVTQSSRYLVKRTGEKVFLECVQDMDHENMFWYRQDPGLGLRLIYFSYDVKMKEKGDIPEGYSVSREKKERFSLILESASTNQTSMYLCASSPGQGARTEAFFGQGTRLTVV.

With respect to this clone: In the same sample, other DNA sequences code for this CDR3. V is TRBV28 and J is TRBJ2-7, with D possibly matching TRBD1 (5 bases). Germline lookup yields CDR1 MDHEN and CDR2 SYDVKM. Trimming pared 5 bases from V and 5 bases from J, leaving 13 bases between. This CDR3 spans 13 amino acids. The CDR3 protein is CASSLQGRHEQYF. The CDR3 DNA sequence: TGTGCCAGCAGTCTGCAGGGCCGCCACGAGCAGTACTTC.

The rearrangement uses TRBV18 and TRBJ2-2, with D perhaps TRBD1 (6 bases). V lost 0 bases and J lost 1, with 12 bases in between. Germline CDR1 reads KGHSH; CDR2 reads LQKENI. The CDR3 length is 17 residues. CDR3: CASSPPRGPWNTGELFF. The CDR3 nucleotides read TGTGCCAGCTCACCACCCAGGGGACCATGGAACACCGGGGAGCTGTTTTTT.